This TCR beta chain is from a study of T and B cells in COVID-19 patients. As for the study in general: Blood was sampled from COVID-19 patients who were either actively infected or recovered. Of over 19 active-infection patients, 12 were critically ill with mechanical ventilation or extracorporeal membrane oxygenation. Study-wide results and limits: Blood from mildly ill patients while symptomatic, and early samples from severe cases, were scarce.

BIOMED2 TRB-A/B primer pools were used in multiplex TRB PCR. MiXCR, applied by TCRdb to the multiplex PCR reads, yields one record per CDR3 protein. The data show roughly 25,000 distinct CDR3 sequences, with 30% to 35% seen just once and approximately 1.7% held by the top ten. Blood genomic DNA input for TRB amplification was about 240-500 ng. Germline-derived CDR1 and CDR2 are ENHRY and SYGVKD. The CDR3 runs to 15 residues. V was shortened by 3 bases and J by 2 bases, with 12 bases between the two germline ends. Of note for this clonotype: The antigen is not known.

V usage is TRBV10-3 and J usage is TRBJ2-3; D remains ambiguous. The TCR was taken from a human donor who had recovered from COVID-19. Source material: blood. CDR3: CAISDSDQITDTQYF. CDR3 DNA sequence: TGTGCCATCAGTGACAGTGACCAAATCACAGATACGCAGTATTTT.